Listed below are T cell receptor beta chains from one sample, sequenced in a study of beta chain features in type 1 diabetes. TCRdb's table, derived via immunoSEQ multiplex PCR, lists solely in-frame clones and lacks some. This sample has hundreds of thousands of clones; roughly 15% occur once, and the top ten carry 0.093%. Sequencing was carried out using naive CD4+ T cells from blood. All receptors come from a man aged 18 to 30 in good health. CDR3s include the opening cysteine and the closing phenylalanine or tryptophan. D genes are given only for firm matches. Only part of the rows carry a size: once, few, many, or a class if the clone is expanded.

DNA,CDR3,V,J,size,D
TGTGCCTGGAGTGTACAGGGACTCCCTAACTATGGCTACACCTTC,CAWSVQGLPNYGYTF,TRBV30,TRBJ1-2,NA,NA
TGCAGCCTCAGGACAGGTATGAACACTGAAGCTTTCTTT,CSLRTGMNTEAFF,TRBV29-1,TRBJ1-1,few,TRBD1
TGTGCCAGTAGTCCCTTCGGTGGGGGTTCACCCCTCCACTTT,CASSPFGGGSPLHF,TRBV19,TRBJ1-6,NA,NA
TGTGCTAGTGGTCTACGGACAGGGGGCTCCTTTAGGAATGAGCAGTTCTTC,CASGLRTGGSFRNEQFF,TRBV12-5,TRBJ2-1,NA,TRBD1
TGTGCCAGCAGCCCCGGGAGAGAGACCCAGTACTTC,CASSPGRETQYF,TRBV5-6,TRBJ2-5,few,NA
TGTGCCAGCAGGGGGACTAGCGGGGGCCAAGGCAATGAGCAGTTCTTC,CASRGTSGGQGNEQFF,TRBV2,TRBJ2-1,NA,TRBD2
TGTGCCAGCAGCTTGTCGGGACAGAACACTGAAGCTTTCTTT,CASSLSGQNTEAFF,TRBV7-2,TRBJ1-1,few,NA
TGCGCCAGCAGTCAATCGCGGGGTTCCTACAATGAGCAGTTCTTC,CASSQSRGSYNEQFF,TRBV23-1,TRBJ2-1,many,NA
TGCGCCAGCAGCTCGGGATCTTTAGCGGGAGTTTCAAGAGATACGCAGTATTTT,CASSSGSLAGVSRDTQYF,TRBV5-1,TRBJ2-3,NA,TRBD2
TGTGCCAGCAGGGGAGGGCCTCTCTCACGGGGGGGCACTGAAGCTTTCTTT,CASRGGPLSRGGTEAFF,TRBV21-1,TRBJ1-1,NA,NA
TGCGCCAGCAGCCAAGCCGACAGGGAGGGTCAGCCCCAGCATTTT,CASSQADREGQPQHF,TRBV4-3,TRBJ1-5,many,TRBD1
TGTGCCAGCAGCGCCGAAGGGGTTCGGTCACCCCTCCACTTT,CASSAEGVRSPLHF,TRBV4-2,TRBJ1-6,NA,NA
TGTGCCATCAGCTCAGTTAGGGGATCACAAGAGACCCAGTACTTC,CAISSVRGSQETQYF,TRBV10-3,TRBJ2-5,few,NA
TGTGCCAGCTCACCCAATGACCCTCTGTTCGTGGGGGATACGCAGTATTTT,CASSPNDPLFVGDTQYF,TRBV18,TRBJ2-3,few,NA
TGCAGCGTCGCAATAGGGGCCGCGGGCGGAAACACCATATATTTT,CSVAIGAAGGNTIYF,TRBV29-1,TRBJ1-3,NA,NA
TGTGCCAGCAGCGTACCCGGACTAGCGTCCTACAATGAGCAGTTCTTC,CASSVPGLASYNEQFF,TRBV9,TRBJ2-1,few,TRBD2
TGCGCCAGCAGCCAAGAAGCGGGGCGTTTCAATGAGCAGTTCTTC,CASSQEAGRFNEQFF,TRBV4-3,TRBJ2-1,NA,TRBD2
TGTGCCAGCAGCTTACTGGGAACAGATACGCAGTATTTT,CASSLLGTDTQYF,TRBV7-9,TRBJ2-3,few,NA
TGCGCCAGCATCAAGACAGGGGATCCAGATACGCAGTATTTT,CASIKTGDPDTQYF,TRBV5-1,TRBJ2-3,NA,TRBD1
TGCGCCAGCAGCTGGGGGAGTACAGGGAACTACGAGCAGTACTTC,CASSWGSTGNYEQYF,TRBV5-1,TRBJ2-7,NA,NA
TGTGCCAGCAGTGCCGACAGGGCCGGTAAAGCTTTCTTT,CASSADRAGKAFF,TRBV27,TRBJ1-1,few,TRBD1
TGTGCCAGCAGCTTGGCCAGACTAGCGGGGGGGCCTACGGAGACCCAGTACTTC,CASSLARLAGGPTETQYF,TRBV5-4,TRBJ2-5,few,TRBD2
TGCGCCAGCAGCCAAGAACAGGGAAGGAGCTATGGCTACACCTTC,CASSQEQGRSYGYTF,TRBV4-3,TRBJ1-2,few,NA
TGTGCCAGCAGCTTGGGTGGGACAGACTATGGCTACACCTTC,CASSLGGTDYGYTF,TRBV5-4,TRBJ1-2,NA,TRBD1